The 19 T cell receptor beta chains below all came from one sample that was sequenced in a study of CD8 T cells in ankylosing spondylitis. Their antigens are not known. TCRdb reprocessed the 5' RACE reads with MiXCR, giving one entry per CDR3 protein. This sample has roughly 440,000 distinct CDR3 sequences, with 17% found just once. Study-level points and caveats: One TCR beta motif, made up of eight highly homologous variants, appeared characteristic of ankylosing spondylitis blood.

The sample was blood, either unsorted or a sorted T cell fraction (not recorded which). Every receptor here comes from a male donor with ankylosing spondylitis.

There are many counts of this clonotype. The chain couples TRBV28 to TRBJ2-5; tentatively, D is TRBD1 or TRBD2 (6 bases each). Trimming took 2 bases from V and 7 from J, leaving 11 bases between them. Germline V gene lookup returns CDR1 MDHEN and CDR2 SYDVKM. This CDR3 comprises 13 residues. The DNA for the CDR3 is TGTGCCAGCAGTTTACAACAGGGAGGGACCCAGTACTTC. It translates to CASSLQQGGTQYF. The variable domain in full, completed from reference TRBV28 and TRBJ2-5, reads DVKVTQSSRYLVKRTGEKVFLECVQDMDHENMFWYRQDPGLGLRLIYFSYDVKMKEKGDIPEGYSVSREKKERFSLILESASTNQTSMYLCASSLQQGGTQYFGPGTRLLVL.

This clonotype was observed a handful of times. The chain carries TRBV6-1 and TRBJ1-3; 7 bases map to TRBD1. The CDR3 is 15 amino acids. Germline V gives CDR1 MNHNS, CDR2 SASEGT. The trim removed 5 bases at V and 4 bases at J, leaving 8 bases unmatched. Here the CDR3 reads CASSRDSGLGNTIYF. The CDR3 DNA is TGTGCCAGCAGTAGGGACAGCGGACTCGGAAACACCATATATTTT.

This clonotype was observed a few times. The chain joins TRBV20-1 to TRBJ1-4; 8 bases match TRBD1. Germline values: CDR1 DFQATT, CDR2 SNEGSKA (reference sequence). The CDR3 contains 13 residues. J gave up 13 bases and V 0 bases, and 7 bases lay outside the gene matches. CDR3 sequence: CSARDTDRDRLFF. The CDR3 nucleotides read TGCAGTGCTAGAGATACGGACAGGGACAGACTGTTTTTT.

This chain uses TRBV7-2 with TRBJ2-2; D not certain. The CDR3 totals 14 residues. Between the trimmed V and J ends, which lost 1 base and 6 bases, there was a span of 9 bases. Germline assignment: CDR1 SGHTA and CDR2 FQGNSA. CDR3 nucleotides: TGTGCCAGCAGCTTAGGAGGCTCCCCCGGGGAGCTGTTTTTT. This codes for CASSLGGSPGELFF.

This clonotype was detected only a few times. The chain combines TRBV5-1 with TRBJ1-1; 9 bases align to TRBD1. V was pared by 4 bases and J by 1 base, with 5 bases of the junction left unmatched. The germline V gene has CDR1 SGHRS and CDR2 YFSETQ. CDR3 length: 15 amino acids. CDR3 sequence: CASSQDRGKNTEAFF. The CDR3 coding sequence is TGCGCCAGCAGCCAAGACAGGGGGAAGAACACTGAAGCTTTCTTT.

The table lists this clonotype with a few counts. The chain employs TRBV4-1 and TRBJ1-1, with D perhaps matching TRBD1 (5 bases). Between the trimmed V and J ends, which lost 4 bases and 0 bases, there was a span of 9 bases. The CDR3 is 14 residues long. From germline, CDR1 is MGHRA and CDR2 YSYEKL. The CDR3 loop is CASSLEGMNTEAFF. In DNA, the CDR3 is TGCGCCAGCAGCCTCGAGGGGATGAACACTGAAGCTTTCTTT.

The V and J genes are TRBV19 and TRBJ2-2; 7 bases align to TRBD2. The CDR3 length is 14 residues. Germline assignment: CDR1 LNHDA and CDR2 SQIVND (reference sequence). J lost 4 bases, V lost 6 bases, and 5 bases had no gene match. CDR3 coding DNA: TGTGCCAGTAGCACGACTAGCTTCACCGGGGAGCTGTTTTTT. Its protein product is CASSTTSFTGELFF.

The V and J genes are TRBV7-2 and TRBJ2-1, with TRBD2 identical over 9 bases. V shed 6 bases, J shed 9 bases, and the junction held 6 bases outside the gene matches. Per the germline V gene, CDR1 is SGHTA and CDR2 is FQGNSA. The CDR3 is made up of 13 amino acids. The CDR3 is CASRWRGGLEQFF. CDR3 nucleotide sequence: TGTGCCAGCAGGTGGCGGGGGGGCCTTGAGCAGTTCTTC.

This chain links TRBV28 with TRBJ2-6; TRBD1 or TRBD2 may be the D gene (5 bases each). The CDR3 has 16 residues. Germline assignment: CDR1 MDHEN and CDR2 SYDVKM. V was cut by 6 bases and J by 4 bases, with 16 bases left in between. CDR3 nucleotide sequence: TGTGCCAGCAGCCCCGGGACCGGGCGAGGGGCCAACGTCCTGACTTTC. Encoded protein: CASSPGTGRGANVLTF.

V usage is TRBV6-2 or TRBV6-3 and J usage is TRBJ2-1; 10 nucleotides align to TRBD2. The junction had 13 bases not matched to a gene; V was cut back by 7 bases and J by 10 bases. The CDR3 contains 15 residues. Germline CDR1 reads MNHEY; CDR2 reads SVGEGT. DNA for the CDR3: TGTGCCAGCAAGAAAGGGACTAGCGTCCGGAAAGAGCAGTTCTTC. This sequence encodes CASKKGTSVRKEQFF.

This clonotype showed up many times. CDR3 region: CAIRGQEKNPSGANVLTF. CDR3 DNA sequence: TGTGCCATCAGGGGACAGGAAAAAAATCCCTCTGGGGCCAACGTCCTGACTTTC. The V and J genes are TRBV10-3 and TRBJ2-6; 8 positions agree with TRBD1. Germline V gene sequence: CDR1 ENHRY, CDR2 SYGVKD. This CDR3 comprises 18 residues. The trim removed 6 bases at V and 0 bases at J, leaving 10 bases unmatched.

V gene TRBV20-1 combines with J gene TRBJ2-4; the D is unclear. This CDR3 is 13 amino acids long. Trimming cost V 3 bases and J 4 bases, with 10 bases left between them. Looked up from germline, CDR1 is DFQATT and CDR2 is SNEGSKA (reference sequence). In DNA form, the CDR3 reads TGCAGTGCTAGCGTCCTAAGGAAAAACATTCAGTACTTC. This encodes CSASVLRKNIQYF.

The chain has TRBV15 and TRBJ2-3; 10 positions agree with TRBD2. The V segment lost 2 bases and the J segment 4 bases; nucleotides outside the gene matches: 6. The CDR3 loop spans 16 amino acids. CDR1 is LNHNV and CDR2 is YYDKDF in the germline V gene (reference sequence). The DNA for the CDR3 is TGTGCCACCAGCAGACTAGGACTAGCGGCCTCAGATACGCAGTATTTT. This gives the protein CATSRLGLAASDTQYF.

The chain links TRBV12-3 or TRBV12-4 to TRBJ2-7, with D unresolved. This CDR3 contains 15 residues. V lost 3 bases to trimming and J lost 0 bases, with 12 bases between them. The CDR3 region is CASSFRVSASYEQYF. CDR3 bases: TGTGCCAGCAGTTTTAGGGTTTCCGCCTCCTACGAGCAGTACTTC.

This rearrangement joins TRBV20-1 to TRBJ2-7; 10 positions agree with TRBD2. The CDR3 length is 15 residues. Trimming at V came to 2 bases and at J to 3 bases, leaving 7 bases not matched to a gene. The germline V gene encodes CDR1 DFQATT and CDR2 SNEGSKA (reference sequence). In nucleotides, the CDR3 is TGCAGTGCTAGATCACCCCGGACTAGCGGCTACGAGCAGTACTTC. This gives the protein CSARSPRTSGYEQYF.

The chain couples TRBV20-1 to TRBJ2-5, with TRBD1 matching over 9 bases. Looked up from germline, CDR1 is DFQATT and CDR2 is SNEGSKA (reference sequence). The CDR3 totals 15 residues. The ends lost 5 bases at V and 2 bases at J; junction bases unmatched: 9. The CDR3 DNA reads as TGCAGTGCTCCTCCTCCGGGACAGGGTCAAGAGACCCAGTACTTC. As protein: CSAPPPGQGQETQYF.

CDR3 in amino acids: CAQRGSPGNTIYF. Here the CDR3 DNA reads TGTGCCCAGAGGGGCTCGCCTGGAAACACCATATATTTT. This chain connects TRBV30 to TRBJ1-3; the D gene is possibly TRBD1 (5 bases). This CDR3 is built from 13 residues. V was clipped by 8 bases and J by 2 bases, with 13 bases between them. Germline CDR1 reads GTSNPN; CDR2 reads SVGIG (reference sequence).

This clonotype came up a few times. This chain links TRBV7-6 with TRBJ2-3; D is perhaps TRBD2 (6 bases). The germline CDR1 and CDR2 sequences are SGHVS and FNYEAQ. Trimming stripped 8 bases from V and 6 bases from J, with 24 bases between. This CDR3 is built from 16 residues. CDR3 nucleotides: TGTGCCAGCGGGACTCGACCGGGAAAGCAATTGGATACGCAGTATTTT. Translating gives CASGTRPGKQLDTQYF.

The chain employs TRBV11-2 and TRBJ2-3, with 7 bases that match TRBD2. The V gene's germline CDR1 is SGHAT and CDR2 FQNNGV. V lost 5 bases to trimming and J lost 6 bases; unmatched junction nucleotides: 14. CDR3 length equals 16 residues. Here the CDR3 reads CASSADVAGQWDTQYF. DNA for the CDR3: TGTGCCAGCAGCGCGGACGTAGCGGGCCAGTGGGATACGCAGTATTTT. Together with reference TRBV11-2 and TRBJ2-3, the CDR3 gives the full variable domain: EAGVAQSPRYKIIEKRQSVAFWCNPISGHATLYWYQQILGQGPKLLIQFQNNGVVDDSQLPKDRFSAERLKGVDSTLKIQPAKLEDSAVYLCASSADVAGQWDTQYFGPGTRLTVL.